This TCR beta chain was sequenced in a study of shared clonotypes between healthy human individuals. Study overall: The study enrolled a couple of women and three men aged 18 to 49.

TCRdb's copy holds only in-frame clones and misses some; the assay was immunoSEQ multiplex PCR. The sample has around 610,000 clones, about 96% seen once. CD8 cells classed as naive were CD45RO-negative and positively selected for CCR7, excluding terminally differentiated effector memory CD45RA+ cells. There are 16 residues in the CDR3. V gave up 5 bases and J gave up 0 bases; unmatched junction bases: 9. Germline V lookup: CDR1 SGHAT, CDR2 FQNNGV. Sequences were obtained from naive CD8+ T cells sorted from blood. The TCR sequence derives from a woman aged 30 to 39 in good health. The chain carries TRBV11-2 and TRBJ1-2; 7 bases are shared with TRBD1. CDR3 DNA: TGTGCCAGCAGCCCCCTGAACAGGGGATCTAACTATGGCTACACCTTC. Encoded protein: CASSPLNRGSNYGYTF.